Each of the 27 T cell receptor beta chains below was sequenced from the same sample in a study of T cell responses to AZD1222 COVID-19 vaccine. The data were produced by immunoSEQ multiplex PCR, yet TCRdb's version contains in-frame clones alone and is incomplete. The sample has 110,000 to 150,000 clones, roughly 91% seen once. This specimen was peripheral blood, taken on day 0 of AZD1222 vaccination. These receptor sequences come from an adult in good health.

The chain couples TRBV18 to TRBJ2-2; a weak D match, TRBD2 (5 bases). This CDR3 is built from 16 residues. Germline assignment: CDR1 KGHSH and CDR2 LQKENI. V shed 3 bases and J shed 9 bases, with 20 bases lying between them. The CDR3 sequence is CASSPQEVFDFRELFF. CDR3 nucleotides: TGTGCCAGCTCACCTCAGGAGGTTTTCGACTTCCGGGAGCTGTTTTTT.

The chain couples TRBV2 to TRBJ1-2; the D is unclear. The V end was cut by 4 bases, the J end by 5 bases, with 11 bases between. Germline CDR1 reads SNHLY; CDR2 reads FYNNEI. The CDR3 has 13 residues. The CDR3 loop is CASSVSTAYGYTF. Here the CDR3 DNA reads TGTGCCAGCAGTGTCTCGACGGCATATGGCTACACCTTC.

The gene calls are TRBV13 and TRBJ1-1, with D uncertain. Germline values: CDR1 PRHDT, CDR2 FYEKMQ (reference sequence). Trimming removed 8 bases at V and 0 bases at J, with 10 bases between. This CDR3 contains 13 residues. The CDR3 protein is CASRRALNTEAFF. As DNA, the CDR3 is TGTGCCAGCCGCCGGGCCTTGAACACTGAAGCTTTCTTT.

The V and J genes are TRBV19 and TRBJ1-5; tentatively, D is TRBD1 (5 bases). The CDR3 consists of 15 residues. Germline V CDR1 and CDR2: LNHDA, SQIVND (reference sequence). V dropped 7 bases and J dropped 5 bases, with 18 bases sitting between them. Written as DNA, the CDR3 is TGTGCCAGTAAGCCGGGACCGAGAAACCATCAGCCCCAGCATTTT. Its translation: CASKPGPRNHQPQHF.

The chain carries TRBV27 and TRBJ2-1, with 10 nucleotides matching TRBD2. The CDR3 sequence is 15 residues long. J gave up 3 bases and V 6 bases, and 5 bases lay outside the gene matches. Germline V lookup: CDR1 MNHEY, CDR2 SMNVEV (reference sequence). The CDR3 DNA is TGTGCCAGCAGGGTTAGCGGGGGGAACTACAATGAGCAGTTCTTC. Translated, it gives CASRVSGGNYNEQFF.

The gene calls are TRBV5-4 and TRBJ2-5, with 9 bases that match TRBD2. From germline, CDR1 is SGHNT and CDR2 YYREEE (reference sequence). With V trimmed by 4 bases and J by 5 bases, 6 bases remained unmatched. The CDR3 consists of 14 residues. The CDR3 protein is CASSLPSGEETQYF. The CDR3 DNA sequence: TGTGCCAGCAGCCTTCCTAGCGGGGAGGAGACCCAGTACTTC.

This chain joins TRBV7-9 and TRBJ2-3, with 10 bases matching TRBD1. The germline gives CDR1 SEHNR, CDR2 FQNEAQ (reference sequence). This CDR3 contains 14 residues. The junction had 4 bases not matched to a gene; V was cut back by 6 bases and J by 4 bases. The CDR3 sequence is CASRPTGGSDTQYF. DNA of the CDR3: TGTGCCAGCAGGCCGACAGGGGGCTCAGATACGCAGTATTTT.

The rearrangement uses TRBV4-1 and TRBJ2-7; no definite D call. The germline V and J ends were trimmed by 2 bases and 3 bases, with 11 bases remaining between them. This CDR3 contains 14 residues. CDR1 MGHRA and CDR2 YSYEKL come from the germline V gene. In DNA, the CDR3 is TGCGCCAGCAGCCAAACGACTTTGATCTACGAGCAGTACTTC. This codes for CASSQTTLIYEQYF.

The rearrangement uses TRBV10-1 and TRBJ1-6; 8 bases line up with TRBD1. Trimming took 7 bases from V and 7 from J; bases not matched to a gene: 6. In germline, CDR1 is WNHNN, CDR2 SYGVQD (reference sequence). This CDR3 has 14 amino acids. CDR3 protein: CASNETGENSPLHF. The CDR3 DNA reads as TGCGCCAGCAACGAGACAGGGGAGAATTCACCCCTCCACTTT.

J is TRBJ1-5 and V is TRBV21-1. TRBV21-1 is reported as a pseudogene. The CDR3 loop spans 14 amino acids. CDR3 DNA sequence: TGTGCCAGCAGCAATAGAATCAACGATCAGCCCCAGCATTTT. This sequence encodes CASSNRINDQPQHF.

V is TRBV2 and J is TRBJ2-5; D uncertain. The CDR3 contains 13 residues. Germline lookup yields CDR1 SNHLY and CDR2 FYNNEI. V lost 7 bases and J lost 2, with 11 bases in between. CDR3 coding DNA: TGTGCCAGCATCTGGAACAGACAAGAGACCCAGTACTTC. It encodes CASIWNRQETQYF. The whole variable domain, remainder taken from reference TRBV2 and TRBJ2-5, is EPEVTQTPSHQVTQMGQEVILRCVPISNHLYFYWYRQILGQKVEFLVSFYNNEISEKSEIFDDQFSVERPDGSNFTLKIRSTKLEDSAMYFCASIWNRQETQYFGPGTRLLVL.

CDR3 residues: CASSSSGTGRPPLHF. The CDR3 bases are TGTGCCAGCAGTTCATCTGGGACAGGGCGGCCACCCCTCCACTTT. The chain combines TRBV27 with TRBJ1-6; 9 bases match TRBD1. Germline values: CDR1 MNHEY, CDR2 SMNVEV (reference sequence). The CDR3 totals 15 residues. Germline trimming cut 4 bases from V and 11 bases from J; bases unmatched to any gene: 9.

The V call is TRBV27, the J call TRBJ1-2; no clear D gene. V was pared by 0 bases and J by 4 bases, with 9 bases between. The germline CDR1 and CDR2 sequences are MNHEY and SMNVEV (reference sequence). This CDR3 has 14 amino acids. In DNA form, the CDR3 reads TGTGCCAGCAGTTTATCCAGAGGGTTCTATGGCTACACCTTC. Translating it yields CASSLSRGFYGYTF.

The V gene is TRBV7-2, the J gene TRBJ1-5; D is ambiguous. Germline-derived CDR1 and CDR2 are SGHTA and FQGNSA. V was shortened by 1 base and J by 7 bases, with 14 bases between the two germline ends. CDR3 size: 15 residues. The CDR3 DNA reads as TGTGCCAGCAGCTTAGTGCAGGTGACAAGCCAGCCCCAGCATTTT. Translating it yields CASSLVQVTSQPQHF.

The DNA for the CDR3 is TGTGCCAGCAGTTACTCGGGTTCGAGGGAGCAGTACTTC. This translates into CASSYSGSREQYF. The chain links TRBV6-5 to TRBJ2-7; D is undetermined. The CDR3 has 13 amino acids. The germline CDR1 and CDR2 sequences are MNHEY and SVGAGI. The V and J ends lost 0 bases and 7 bases respectively, with 10 bases between them.

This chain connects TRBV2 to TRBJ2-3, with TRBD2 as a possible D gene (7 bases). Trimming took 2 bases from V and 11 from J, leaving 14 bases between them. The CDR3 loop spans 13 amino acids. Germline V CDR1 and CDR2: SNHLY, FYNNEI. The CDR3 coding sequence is TGTGCCAGCAGTGAAAGTGGGGGGGCAGGGCAGTATTTT. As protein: CASSESGGAGQYF.

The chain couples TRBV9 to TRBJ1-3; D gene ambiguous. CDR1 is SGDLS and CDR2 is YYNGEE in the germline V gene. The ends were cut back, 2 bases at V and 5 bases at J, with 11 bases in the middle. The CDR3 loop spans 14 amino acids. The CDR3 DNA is TGTGCCAGCAGCGTTGGCGGGCTTAGAAACACCATATATTTT. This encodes CASSVGGLRNTIYF.

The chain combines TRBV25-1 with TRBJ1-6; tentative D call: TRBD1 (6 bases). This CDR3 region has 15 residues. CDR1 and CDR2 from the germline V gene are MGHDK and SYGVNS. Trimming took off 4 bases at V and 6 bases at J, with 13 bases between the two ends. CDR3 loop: CASSARGFGNSPLHF. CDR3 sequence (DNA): TGTGCCAGCAGTGCCAGGGGATTCGGTAATTCACCCCTCCACTTT. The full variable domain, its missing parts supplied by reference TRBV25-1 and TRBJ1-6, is EADIYQTPRYLVIGTGKKITLECSQTMGHDKMYWYQQDPGMELHLIHYSYGVNSTEKGDLSSESTVSRIRTEHFPLTLESARPSHTSQYLCASSARGFGNSPLHFGNGTRLTVT.

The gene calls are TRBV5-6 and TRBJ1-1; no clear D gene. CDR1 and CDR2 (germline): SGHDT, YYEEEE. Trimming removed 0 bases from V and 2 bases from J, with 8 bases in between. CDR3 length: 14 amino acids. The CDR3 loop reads CASSLDRANTEAFF. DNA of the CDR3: TGTGCCAGCAGCTTGGACCGGGCCAACACTGAAGCTTTCTTT.

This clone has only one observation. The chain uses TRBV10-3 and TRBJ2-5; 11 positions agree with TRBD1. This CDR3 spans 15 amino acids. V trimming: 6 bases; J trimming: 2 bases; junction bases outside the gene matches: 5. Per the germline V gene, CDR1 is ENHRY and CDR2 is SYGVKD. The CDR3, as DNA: TGTGCCATCAGGTCCGGGACAGGGGGACAAGAGACCCAGTACTTC. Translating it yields CAIRSGTGGQETQYF.

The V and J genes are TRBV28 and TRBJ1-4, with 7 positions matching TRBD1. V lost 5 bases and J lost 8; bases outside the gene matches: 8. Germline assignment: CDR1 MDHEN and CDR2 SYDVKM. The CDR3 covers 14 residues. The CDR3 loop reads CASSRTTGWEKLFF. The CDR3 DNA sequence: TGTGCCAGCAGTCGAACGACAGGGTGGGAAAAACTGTTTTTT.

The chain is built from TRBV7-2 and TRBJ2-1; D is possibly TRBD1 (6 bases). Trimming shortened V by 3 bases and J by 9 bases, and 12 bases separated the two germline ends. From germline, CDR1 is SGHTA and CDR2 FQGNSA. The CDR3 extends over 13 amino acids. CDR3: CASSLDRLLEQFF. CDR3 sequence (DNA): TGTGCCAGCAGCTTGGACAGACTCCTTGAGCAGTTCTTC.

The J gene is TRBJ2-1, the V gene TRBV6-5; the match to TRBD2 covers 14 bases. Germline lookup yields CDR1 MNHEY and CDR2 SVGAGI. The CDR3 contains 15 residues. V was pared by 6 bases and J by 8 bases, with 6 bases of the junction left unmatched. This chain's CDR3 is CASRTGLAGGDEQFF. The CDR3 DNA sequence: TGTGCCAGCAGAACCGGACTAGCGGGGGGAGATGAGCAGTTCTTC.

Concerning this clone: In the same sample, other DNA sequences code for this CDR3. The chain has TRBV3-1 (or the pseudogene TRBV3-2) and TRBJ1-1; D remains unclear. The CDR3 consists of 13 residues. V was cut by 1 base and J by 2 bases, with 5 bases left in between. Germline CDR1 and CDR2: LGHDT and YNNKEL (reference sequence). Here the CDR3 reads CASSQVRNTEAFF. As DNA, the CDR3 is TGTGCCAGCAGCCAAGTGAGAAACACTGAAGCTTTCTTT.

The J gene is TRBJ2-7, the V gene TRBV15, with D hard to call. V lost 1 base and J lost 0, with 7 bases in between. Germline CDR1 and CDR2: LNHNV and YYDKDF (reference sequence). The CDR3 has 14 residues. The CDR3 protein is CATSRGRNSYEQYF. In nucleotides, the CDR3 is TGTGCCACCAGCAGAGGACGGAACTCCTACGAGCAGTACTTC.

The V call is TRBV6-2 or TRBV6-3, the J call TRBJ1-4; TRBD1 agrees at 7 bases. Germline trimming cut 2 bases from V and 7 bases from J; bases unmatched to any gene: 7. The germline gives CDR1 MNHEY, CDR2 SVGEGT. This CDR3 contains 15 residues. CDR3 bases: TGTGCCAGCAGTTACCGGGACAGCAATCTTGAAAAACTGTTTTTT. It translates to CASSYRDSNLEKLFF.

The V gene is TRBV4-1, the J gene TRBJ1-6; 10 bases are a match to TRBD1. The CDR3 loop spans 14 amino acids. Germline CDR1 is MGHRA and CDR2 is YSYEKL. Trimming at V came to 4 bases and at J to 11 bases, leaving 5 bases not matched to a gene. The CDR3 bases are TGCGCCAGCAGCCCGGGACAGGGGACGACACCCCTCCACTTT. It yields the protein CASSPGQGTTPLHF.